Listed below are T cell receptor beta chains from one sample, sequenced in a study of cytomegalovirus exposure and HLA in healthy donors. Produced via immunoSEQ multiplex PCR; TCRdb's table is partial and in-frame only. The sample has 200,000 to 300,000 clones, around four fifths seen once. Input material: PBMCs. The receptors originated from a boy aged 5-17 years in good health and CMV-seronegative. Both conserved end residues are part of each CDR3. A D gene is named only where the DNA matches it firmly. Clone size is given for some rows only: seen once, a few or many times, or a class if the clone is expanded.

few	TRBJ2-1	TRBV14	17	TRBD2	CASSQEFPSGDYNEQFF	TGTGCCAGCAGCCAAGAATTTCCTAGCGGGGACTACAATGAGCAGTTCTTC
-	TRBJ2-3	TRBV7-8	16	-	CASSLAFERATDTQYF	TGTGCCAGCAGCTTAGCGTTCGAGCGGGCCACAGATACGCAGTATTTT
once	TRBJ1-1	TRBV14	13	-	CASSQLRNTEAFF	TGTGCCAGCAGCCAGCTAAGGAACACTGAAGCTTTCTTT
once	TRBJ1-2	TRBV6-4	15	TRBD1	CASSDVQGDHYGYTF	TGTGCCAGCAGTGACGTTCAGGGGGACCACTATGGCTACACCTTC
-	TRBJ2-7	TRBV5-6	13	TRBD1	CASSSRDSYEQYF	TGTGCCAGCAGCTCCCGGGACAGCTACGAGCAGTACTTC
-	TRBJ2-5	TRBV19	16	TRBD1	CASSSTGTGGAETQYF	TGTGCCAGTAGTTCCACCGGGACAGGGGGCGCGGAGACCCAGTACTTC
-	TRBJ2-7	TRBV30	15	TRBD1	CAWSADRSYPYEQYF	TGTGCCTGGAGTGCGGACAGGTCCTACCCCTACGAGCAGTACTTC
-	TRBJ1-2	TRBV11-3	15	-	CASSLTGDREVTRTF	TGTGCCAGCAGCTTAACTGGAGATCGTGAGGTGACGCGCACCTTC
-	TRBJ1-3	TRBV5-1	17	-	CASSLAPQVNSGNTIYF	TGCGCCAGCAGCTTGGCGCCACAGGTTAACTCTGGAAACACCATATATTTT
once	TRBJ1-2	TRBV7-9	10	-	CASSSDGYTF	TGTGCCAGCAGCTCGGATGGCTACACCTTC
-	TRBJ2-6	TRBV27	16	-	CASSTGLFSGANVLTF	TGTGCCAGCAGTACCGGACTGTTCTCTGGGGCCAACGTCCTGACTTTC
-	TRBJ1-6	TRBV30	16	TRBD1	CAWRTTGRYHNSPLHF	TGTGCCTGGAGGACGACAGGGCGATATCATAATTCACCCCTCCACTTT
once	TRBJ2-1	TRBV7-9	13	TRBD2	CASSSKREGLGFF	TGTGCCAGCAGCTCTAAGCGGGAGGGCCTCGGGTTCTTC
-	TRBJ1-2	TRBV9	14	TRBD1	CASSVGQGNYGYTF	TGTGCCAGCAGCGTTGGACAGGGGAACTATGGCTACACCTTC
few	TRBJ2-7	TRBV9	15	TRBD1	CASSAGQGLSYEQYF	TGTGCCAGCAGCGCAGGACAGGGGTTAAGCTACGAGCAGTACTTC
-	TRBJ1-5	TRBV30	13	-	CAWSALSNQPQHF	TGTGCCTGGAGTGCTTTGAGCAATCAGCCCCAGCATTTT
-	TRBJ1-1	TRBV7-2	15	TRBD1	CASSFGTGAGTEAFF	TGTGCCAGCAGCTTTGGGACAGGGGCAGGCACTGAAGCTTTCTTT